One and the same sample provided the 3 T cell receptor beta chains below, sequenced in a study of shared clonotypes between healthy human individuals. The table came from immunoSEQ multiplex PCR; TCRdb's copy has only in-frame clones and leaves some out. The sample lists approximately 530,000 clones, about 96% occurring once. Sequenced input: naive CD4+ T cells sorted from blood. Subset denoted: CD45RA+ positively selected. These receptors were taken from a woman in her 30s in good health.

The sample holds a few counts of this clone. This sequence joins TRBV10-1 and TRBJ2-5; D possibly matches TRBD1 or TRBD2 (5 bases each). The length of the CDR3 is 16 residues. Germline values: CDR1 WNHNN, CDR2 SYGVQD (reference sequence). Trimming pared 0 bases from V and 6 bases from J, leaving 17 bases between. The DNA of the CDR3 is TGCGCCAGCAGTGAGTCGAATTGGGGGAGTGCGAAGACCCAGTACTTC. This gives the protein CASSESNWGSAKTQYF.

This chain links TRBV14 with TRBJ1-1, with D unresolved. Germline loops: CDR1 SGHDN, CDR2 FVKESK. The CDR3 is 16 amino acids. The V and J ends lost 3 bases and 2 bases respectively, with 16 bases between them. CDR3 in amino acids: CASSHRGPGSNTEAFF. CDR3 coding DNA: TGTGCCAGCAGCCACCGGGGTCCCGGATCTAACACTGAAGCTTTCTTT.

The CDR3 loop reads CASTSWGTDTQYF. CDR3 bases: TGTGCCAGCACCTCCTGGGGGACAGATACGCAGTATTTT. The chain carries TRBV27 and TRBJ2-3; D tentatively reads TRBD1 or TRBD2 (5 bases each). V lost 7 bases to trimming and J lost 3 bases, with 11 bases between them. The CDR3 covers 13 residues. Germline values: CDR1 MNHEY, CDR2 SMNVEV (reference sequence).